This paragraph reports one T cell receptor (beta chain). Germline CDR1 LNHNV, CDR2 YYDKDF (reference sequence). The CDR3 sequence is 14 residues long. J lost 5 bases, V lost 5 bases, and 6 bases had no gene match. This entry belongs to a study of regulatory T cells in long-lasting Graves disease. According to the study, TCR beta libraries were built with iRepertoire HTBI primers and CDR3-region Arm-PCR. TCRdb re-called the multiplex PCR reads through MiXCR, storing one row per CDR3 protein. Of hundreds of thousands of distinct CDR3 sequences listed, approximately 31% are singletons. Time point meaning: persistent/refractory GD, antithyroid drugs over 5 years with positive TRAb. From PBMCs, RNA was extracted and then used to make the TCR library. In each case, Graves' disease was diagnosed per American Thyroid Association guidelines.

The sequence came from a female donor with Graves disease. The chain combines TRBV15 with TRBJ1-5; 7 bases align to TRBD1. Sequencing was performed on peripheral blood mononuclear cells (PBMCs), taken when the disease was refractory, from a patient treated with antithyroid drugs. The CDR3 protein is CATSGRQGYQPQHF. CDR3 DNA sequence: TGTGCCACCAGCGGTCGACAGGGTTATCAGCCCCAGCATTTT.